Given below is one T cell receptor (beta chain) in context. The ends were cut back, 8 bases at V and 5 bases at J, with 15 bases in the middle. CDR3 length: 13 residues. CDR1 and CDR2 from the germline V gene are MNHNY and SVGAGI (reference sequence). These data originate in a study of cytomegalovirus exposure and HLA in healthy donors. The study ran its PCR with 60 Vbeta and 13 Jbeta primers. Clones were read by immunoSEQ multiplex PCR, and TCRdb kept only the in-frame ones, dropping some. The table shows under 150,000 clones, with approximately 70% occurring only once. The receptor was derived from a woman in her forties in good health and CMV-seronegative. Sequenced material: PBMCs. V and J are TRBV6-6 and TRBJ2-5; TRBD2 is a possible D gene (5 bases). In nucleotides, the CDR3 is TGTGCCAGCGGCCGGGGTGTCGGGGAGACCCAGTACTTC. Protein product: CASGRGVGETQYF.